These T cell receptor beta chains were read from a single sample in a study of OX40 agonist ivuxolimab in advanced cancers. Libraries were prepared by immunoSEQ multiplex PCR; TCRdb keeps only in-frame clonotypes and omits some of them. The repertoire consists of under 80,000 clones, with approximately 92% occurring once and the leading ten covering about 0.32%. The sample here was CD4+ or CD8+ T cells sorted from blood, taken in a trial of the OX40 agonist ivuxolimab. These receptors all stem from an adult with an advanced solid tumor such as melanoma, head and neck, liver or kidney cancer. Both conserved end residues are trimmed from each CDR3. Each record gives: CDR3 protein, V gene.

ASSLAQGIADTQY TRBV5-1
ASSPRQGNSYEQY TRBV19
ASSPRSQETQY TRBV18
ASSLSAGLGAPYEQY TRBV7-2
ASSGIAGQNTEAF TRBV5-1
ASSTSGTYNEQF TRBV19
ASSQDYVQGNTGELF TRBV4-3
ASSEAPGINSPLH TRBV2
ASSPPGGGTEAF TRBV18
ASSGSSQETQY TRBV6-6
ASSSSITGELF TRBV7-2
ASSINGGDIYA TRBV19
ASSRADRGISGNTEAF TRBV19
ASSGQGASNEQF TRBV5-1
SALTGPGETQY TRBV29-1
ASSRTAGPQPQH TRBV6-5
SVLESGSSTDTQY TRBV29-1
ASSLRGVSNQPQH TRBV5-8
ASSPGRLATGELF TRBV5-1
ASTQRGQGNTEAF TRBV6-6
AIRGGRFSYNEQF TRBV5-1
ASRATGGPYNEQF TRBV28
ASSLAGQGVDTQY TRBV5-1
ATIRAAGEKLF TRBV15
ASSQGADYQY TRBV10-2
AWILGQGNYGYT TRBV30
ASSLGATRVGTEAF TRBV5-6
ASSLEQNTYEQY TRBV7-8
ASRQTMRGNIQY TRBV6-6
ASSWTDDTEAF TRBV7-2
ASSLAGLGYNEQF TRBV7-2
SVGLAGGRTDTQY TRBV29-1
ASSSQTGPGNQPQH TRBV18
ASRQTGSQYDGYT TRBV28
ASSYSAEGEQY TRBV6-6
ASSKRLSEETQY TRBV21-1
ASSLRTSTDTQY TRBV7-3
ASSLEGTGVYEQY TRBV5-1
ASSELTGGLSDTQY TRBV9
AWSFPQFRDNSPLH TRBV30
ASSENWMGIGYEQY TRBV6-1